This is a list of T cell receptor beta chains from one sample in a study of identical twins. TCRdb reanalysed the 5' RACE reads using MiXCR and keeps one entry per CDR3 protein. Of 450,000 or so distinct CDR3 sequences listed, about 24% are singletons. This same sample was also part of a study on T cells expressing NK-cell markers.

Material: CD4+ T cells sorted from blood. Every receptor here comes from a woman aged 18-29 years in good health. Each CDR3 is given with its conserved first and last residue. Each record gives: CDR3 DNA, CDR3 protein, D gene, clone size, J gene, V gene. A D gene is named only where the DNA matches it firmly. Not all rows give a size; the values are once, few, many and, for expanded clones, a class.

TGTGCCAGCCGCAAAGGAGGGCTGGGGGAGCAGTTCTTC | CASRKGGLGEQFF | - | few | TRBJ2-1 | TRBV5-5
TGTGCCAGCAGCTTGGGGTCCCACTATGGCTACACCTTC | CASSLGSHYGYTF | - | few | TRBJ1-2 | TRBV12-3/TRBV12-4
TGTGCCAGCAGTTATTTGGCCGACGAGTCTCCCTACGAGCAGTACTTC | CASSYLADESPYEQYF | - | - | TRBJ2-7 | TRBV6-5
TGCGCCAGCAGCCCATCCGGGGCCCAGCCCCAGCATTTT | CASSPSGAQPQHF | - | few | TRBJ1-5 | TRBV5-1
TGTGCCAGCAGCTTTAAGGTCCCTGGGGCCAACGTCCTGACTTTC | CASSFKVPGANVLTF | - | few | TRBJ2-6 | TRBV7-3
TGCAGTGCTAAGGGACAGCTACTCACAGATACGCAGTATTTT | CSAKGQLLTDTQYF | TRBD1 | - | TRBJ2-3 | TRBV20-1
TGCGCCAGCAGCTTGTTAGGGGCTCACTCCTACAATGAGCAGTTCTTC | CASSLLGAHSYNEQFF | - | - | TRBJ2-1 | TRBV5-1
TGTGCCAGCAGCCAAGACTCCGGGACTCCACCGCAGTTCTTC | CASSQDSGTPPQFF | - | - | TRBJ2-1 | TRBV7-2
TGTGCCAGCAGTGACGACAGGGGAACGGGCACCGGGGAGCTGTTTTTT | CASSDDRGTGTGELFF | TRBD1 | - | TRBJ2-2 | TRBV6-1
TGTGCCAGCAGGAGGGACAGACAAAACTATGGCTACACCTTC | CASRRDRQNYGYTF | TRBD1 | - | TRBJ1-2 | TRBV2
TGTGCCAGCAGCGTAGGGCAGCTGCCCTACAATGAGCAGTTCTTC | CASSVGQLPYNEQFF | - | few | TRBJ2-1 | TRBV9
TGTGCCAGCAGCCCCCAGGACAGCTCTGAAGCTTTCTTT | CASSPQDSSEAFF | - | many | TRBJ1-1 | TRBV12-3/TRBV12-4
TGTGCCAGCAGTTACTCGCAGCAGGGCGGCACCGGGGAGCTGTTTTTT | CASSYSQQGGTGELFF | - | - | TRBJ2-2 | TRBV6-5
TGTGCCAGCAGACCGGATCTTGTGAAGGAGCAGTTCTTC | CASRPDLVKEQFF | - | - | TRBJ2-1 | TRBV6-1
TGTGCCAGCAGCGTCGGCAGAACGCATACCTACGAGCAGTACTTC | CASSVGRTHTYEQYF | - | few | TRBJ2-7 | TRBV7-9
TGTGCCAGCAGCTTAGCAGCCCTAGTCGGGAGTGGGAATACGCAGTATTTT | CASSLAALVGSGNTQYF | - | few | TRBJ2-3 | TRBV7-2
TGTGCCAGCAGCCCGAGTCCCGGGACTAGCGGGAGGGGTGAGACCCAGTACTTC | CASSPSPGTSGRGETQYF | TRBD2 | - | TRBJ2-5 | TRBV9
TGTGCCAGCAGGGCCGGGACCCATACGCAGTATTTT | CASRAGTHTQYF | - | - | TRBJ2-3 | TRBV6-5
TGCAGTGCCGTCGGACAGGGTTGGGGCGAGCAGTACTTC | CSAVGQGWGEQYF | TRBD1 | - | TRBJ2-7 | TRBV20-1
TGTGCCAGCTCACCACCGGCCCTGGGTTCGGCTGGAAACACCATATATTTT | CASSPPALGSAGNTIYF | - | few | TRBJ1-3 | TRBV18
TGCGCCAGCAGCTTGGCCCTGGCTAGCGGTCATGAGCAGTTCTTC | CASSLALASGHEQFF | TRBD2 | few | TRBJ2-1 | TRBV5-1
TGTGCCAGCAGCTTGGAAGCGGACTTTTACAATGAGCAGTTCTTC | CASSLEADFYNEQFF | - | many | TRBJ2-1 | TRBV5-5
TGTGCCAGCAACCTCAGACACCTGGGGGACACTGAAGCTTTCTTT | CASNLRHLGDTEAFF | - | few | TRBJ1-1 | TRBV12-3/TRBV12-4
TGCGCCAGCAGCACCGGGACTAGCGCCTGGTACGAGCAGTACTTC | CASSTGTSAWYEQYF | TRBD2 | few | TRBJ2-7 | TRBV5-1
TGTGCCAGCAGTTACGGGGACAGATACGAGCAGTACTTC | CASSYGDRYEQYF | TRBD1 | - | TRBJ2-7 | TRBV6-5
TGTGCCAGCAGCAAAGACAGGGATCCCGGGGAGCTGTTTTTT | CASSKDRDPGELFF | - | - | TRBJ2-2 | TRBV21-1
TGTGCCAGCAGTTTGACTAGGGGGACTAGCAAGGGCAATGAGCAGTTCTTC | CASSLTRGTSKGNEQFF | TRBD2 | few | TRBJ2-1 | TRBV3-1
TGTGCCAGCTCACCATTCTCCGGTTACGGGGCCGATACGCAGTATTTT | CASSPFSGYGADTQYF | - | - | TRBJ2-3 | TRBV18
TGTGCCAGCAGCCAATCCCAGATTGTAGATACGCAGTATTTT | CASSQSQIVDTQYF | - | few | TRBJ2-3 | TRBV14
TGTGCCAGCAGCGTGGAGGGTAACACCGGGGAGCTGTTTTTT | CASSVEGNTGELFF | - | - | TRBJ2-2 | TRBV9
TGCAGTGCTAGACGGGTGGACCCTGAAGCTTTCTTT | CSARRVDPEAFF | - | few | TRBJ1-1 | TRBV20-1
TGTGCCAGCAGCTTAGCGGCTAGCGGGGATCTCGAGCAGTACTTC | CASSLAASGDLEQYF | TRBD2 | - | TRBJ2-7 | TRBV7-2
TGCGCCAGCAGCTTGGGGCAGGGCACCCACGAACTGTTTTTT | CASSLGQGTHELFF | - | - | TRBJ1-4 | TRBV5-1
TGTGCCAGCGGGGAGCTGCAACTTTCCTACGAGCAGTACTTC | CASGELQLSYEQYF | - | few | TRBJ2-7 | TRBV6-1
TGTGCCAGCAGTTTCCCAGGGAAACTTGGAGGCTACACCTTC | CASSFPGKLGGYTF | - | few | TRBJ1-2 | TRBV12-3/TRBV12-4
TGTGCCAGCAGCCAATTAAGGACTAGCGGGGTTAGCTCCTACAATGAGCAGTTCTTC | CASSQLRTSGVSSYNEQFF | TRBD2 | - | TRBJ2-1 | TRBV14
TGCAGTGCTAGGGGTCGGACCGAGCAGTACTTC | CSARGRTEQYF | - | - | TRBJ2-7 | TRBV20-1
TGCAGCGTTGAATTTCACCGACTAGCGGGAGGTGGCAATGAGCAGTTCTTC | CSVEFHRLAGGGNEQFF | TRBD2 | - | TRBJ2-1 | TRBV29-1
TGCGCCAGCAGCCAAGGGGTCGGACAGGGGGCGAATGAGCAGTTCTTC | CASSQGVGQGANEQFF | TRBD1 | few | TRBJ2-1 | TRBV4-3
TGTGCCAGCAGTCCGTGGGACAGGGTTGAGACCCAGTACTTC | CASSPWDRVETQYF | TRBD1 | few | TRBJ2-5 | TRBV12-3/TRBV12-4
TGTGCCAGCAGAGTCCTCTCCGGGAGCTCCTACGAGCAGTACTTC | CASRVLSGSSYEQYF | - | - | TRBJ2-7 | TRBV12-3/TRBV12-4
TGTGCCAGCAGCTGGAAGGATACGCAGTATTTT | CASSWKDTQYF | - | few | TRBJ2-3 | TRBV13
TGTGCCAGCAGTTACAGGGGTTTAGAGACCCAGTACTTC | CASSYRGLETQYF | TRBD1 | few | TRBJ2-5 | TRBV12-3/TRBV12-4
TGTGCCAGCAGCGCCAGGGGCGGTTCCTACGAGCAGTACTTC | CASSARGGSYEQYF | - | - | TRBJ2-7 | TRBV3-1
TGCAGCGTTCAAAGGGCCGGGACAAGGGGCACTGAAGCTTTCTTT | CSVQRAGTRGTEAFF | - | few | TRBJ1-1 | TRBV29-1
TGTGCCAGCAGGGTAGACAGGTACAATGAGCAGTTCTTC | CASRVDRYNEQFF | - | few | TRBJ2-1 | TRBV7-2